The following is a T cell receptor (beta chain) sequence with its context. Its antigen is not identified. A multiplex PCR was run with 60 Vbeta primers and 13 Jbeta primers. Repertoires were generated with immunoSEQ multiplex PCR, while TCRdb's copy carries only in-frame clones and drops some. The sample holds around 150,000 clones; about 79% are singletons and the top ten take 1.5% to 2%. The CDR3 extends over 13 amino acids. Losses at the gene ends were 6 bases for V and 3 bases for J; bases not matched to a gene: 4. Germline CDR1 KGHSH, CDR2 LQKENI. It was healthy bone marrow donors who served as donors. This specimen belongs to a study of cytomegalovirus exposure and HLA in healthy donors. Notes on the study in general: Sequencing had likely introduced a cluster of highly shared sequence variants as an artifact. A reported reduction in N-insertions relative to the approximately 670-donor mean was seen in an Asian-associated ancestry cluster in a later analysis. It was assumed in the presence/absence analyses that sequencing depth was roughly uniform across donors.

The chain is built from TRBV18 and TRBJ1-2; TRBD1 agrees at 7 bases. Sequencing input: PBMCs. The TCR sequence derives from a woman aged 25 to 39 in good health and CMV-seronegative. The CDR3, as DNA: TGTGCCAGCTCGCGACAGGGTGACTATGGCTACACCTTC. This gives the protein CASSRQGDYGYTF.